This TCR beta chain was captured in a study of T cells after yellow fever vaccination. As for the study in general: Fractions containing few cells were prepared with SMART-Seq v4 Ultra Low Input.

This clonotype was observed a few times. The antigen is undetermined. V was pared by 1 base and J by 14 bases, with 10 bases between. Germline values: CDR1 LGHNT, CDR2 FRNRAP. This CDR3 is built from 11 residues. Synthesis of TCR cDNA relied on 5'RACE template switching, which attached a universal primer site and UMIs. TCRdb independently ran MiXCR on the 5' RACE reads; one entry per CDR3 protein. The sample includes 450,000 to 600,000 distinct CDR3 sequences, about 15% of them seen just once. Study results and caveats: From the bulk population, abundant clonotypes could contaminate and appear within FACS-sorted repertoires. Some clonotypes, a small share, were shared between CD4 and CD8 compartments.

The starting material was PBMCs, obtained 5 days after the first yellow fever vaccination. The genes are TRBV12-5 and TRBJ2-3, with unresolved D. This TCR was recovered from a man aged 18 to 30 who received the YFV17D yellow fever vaccine. The CDR3 bases are TGTGCTAGTGGTTTGGATACTCAGCGGTATTTT. Its translation is CASGLDTQRYF.